The 3 T cell receptor beta chains below were found in one sample sequenced in a study of T-cell reconstitution after alpha-beta-depleted transplantation in children. Unique molecular identifiers were used to barcode this TCRbeta library. TCRdb recomputed calls from the PCR reads with MiXCR, one row per CDR3 protein. Here the sample spans about 250,000 distinct CDR3 sequences, approximately 24% being singletons. This material consisted of PBMCs, mostly from graft donor cells, taken 360 days after TCRalphabeta/CD19-depleted stem cell transplant. These receptor sequences come from a female patient aged 2 to 10 who had a stem cell transplant for congenital amegakaryocytic thrombocytopenia, so the T cells may come from the graft donor.

This clonotype turned up a few times. This rearrangement joins TRBV7-9 to TRBJ2-7; either TRBD1 or TRBD2 may supply D (7 bases each). The germline V and J ends were trimmed by 7 bases and 5 bases, with 15 bases remaining between them. Germline CDR1 is SEHNR and CDR2 is FQNEAQ (reference sequence). The CDR3 has 13 amino acids. The chain's CDR3 is CASTQGGINEQYF. In DNA form, the CDR3 reads TGTGCCAGCACTCAGGGGGGGATAAACGAGCAGTACTTC. Full variable domain (missing parts from reference TRBV7-9 and TRBJ2-7): DTGVSQNPRHKITKRGQNVTFRCDPISEHNRLYWYRQTLGQGPEFLTYFQNEAQLEKSRLLSDRFSAERPKGSFSTLEIQRTEQGDSAMYLCASTQGGINEQYFGPGTRLTVT.

This clonotype was counted a few times. This chain links TRBV24-1 with TRBJ2-1; maybe TRBD2 (8 bases). The CDR3 covers 18 residues. V was pared by 6 bases and J by 8 bases, with 28 bases between. Germline values: CDR1 KGHDR, CDR2 SFDVKD. CDR3 DNA sequence: TGTGCCACCAGTTTCGGGGGGGCACAGGGGTTACGTGGGGATGAGCAGTTCTTC. Translation: CATSFGGAQGLRGDEQFF.

The rearrangement links TRBV10-2 to TRBJ2-5, with 7 positions matching TRBD2. From germline, CDR1 is WSHSY and CDR2 SAAADI. The CDR3 is 14 residues long. J gave up 3 bases and V 6 bases, and 7 bases lay outside the gene matches. CDR3 coding DNA: TGCGCCAGCAGCCTAAGCGGGGAAGAAGAGACCCAGTACTTC. This encodes CASSLSGEEETQYF.